The rows below give T cell receptor beta chains drawn from one sample of a study of T cell repertoires in cytomegalovirus infection. Antigens of these TCRs are unknown. TCRdb reanalysed the reads using MiXCR and keeps one entry per CDR3 protein. Counted here are some 500,000 distinct CDR3 sequences, around 40% occurring once; the ten biggest clones make up around 48%. The material was cultured PBMCs, obtained from culture after CMV antigen stimulation. Every receptor here comes from a human donor in good health (CMV status not recorded). Some clones in this sample may be carry-over from other donors' samples. Both conserved end residues are part of each CDR3.

j_call v_call cdr3_aa
TRBJ2-1 TRBV10-2 CASKPTGEGTYNEQFF
TRBJ1-2 TRBV20-1 CSAKATGSGARYGYTF
TRBJ1-1 TRBV19 CASRMTGETEAFF
TRBJ2-7 TRBV7-2 CASSPNGGAVSYEQYF
TRBJ1-5 TRBV7-2 CASSLGPTQPQHF
TRBJ2-2 TRBV7-2 CASSSGTGGIGELFF
TRBJ2-1 TRBV6-2/TRBV6-3 CASSPLTSGRALNEQFF
TRBJ2-2 TRBV5-1 CASSLLQGSAGELFF
TRBJ2-3 TRBV7-2 CASTGQSSTDTQYF
TRBJ2-1 TRBV7-9 CASSVDPGTYNEQFF
TRBJ2-6 TRBV20-1 CSAAQGAGGLGANVLTF